The 28 T cell receptor beta chains below were found in one sample sequenced in a study of type 1 regulatory T cells. Their specific antigens are unknown. From the reads, TCRdb called clonotypes with MiXCR, one entry per CDR3 protein. This table holds roughly 67,000 distinct CDR3 sequences, about three fifths found once. The sample consisted of cultured T cells, either the whole culture or a sorted T cell fraction (not recorded which). Subset noted: Tr1-enriched cell product generated in vitro against host alloantigens. The source is a human donor in good health.

This clonotype occurred a few times. Here the CDR3 reads CSARATGREQYF. The CDR3 coding sequence is TGCAGTGCTAGAGCGACAGGGCGCGAGCAGTACTTC. V gene TRBV20-1 combines with J gene TRBJ2-7, with TRBD1 matching 7 bases. The V segment lost 1 base and the J segment 6 bases; nucleotides outside the gene matches: 3. This CDR3 is 12 amino acids long. The germline V gene encodes CDR1 DFQATT and CDR2 SNEGSKA (reference sequence).

The J gene is TRBJ2-5, the V gene TRBV9, with TRBD1 matching 7 bases. Trimming cost V 0 bases and J 2 bases; bases outside gene matches: 7. Per the germline V gene, CDR1 is SGDLS and CDR2 is YYNGEE. The CDR3 totals 16 residues. As DNA, the CDR3 is TGTGCCAGCAGCGTAGCTGTGGACAGGCTACAAGAGACCCAGTACTTC. Its translation is CASSVAVDRLQETQYF.

About this clonotype: This could be a read error, since a much larger clone is one nucleotide away. The CDR3, as DNA: TGTGCCAGCAGTGAGGATAGCGGACACCAAGAGGCCCAGTACTTC. It is translated as CASSEDSGHQEAQYF. The rearrangement links TRBV2 to TRBJ2-5; TRBD2 is a possible D gene (6 bases). Looked up from germline, CDR1 is SNHLY and CDR2 is FYNNEI. There are 15 residues in the CDR3.

DNA of the CDR3: TGTGCCAGCAGTCGCAGGGTTTCGGGAGAGTCCTACGAGCAGTACTTC. Protein sequence: CASSRRVSGESYEQYF. V gene TRBV7-8 combines with J gene TRBJ2-7; a possible D gene is TRBD2 (6 bases). The length of the CDR3 is 16 residues. Germline V lookup: CDR1 SGHVS, CDR2 FQNEAQ. Trimming took 6 bases from V and 1 from J, leaving 19 bases between them.

The chain uses TRBV27 and TRBJ1-5; no definite D call. V lost 3 bases and J 6 bases, leaving 12 bases between the germline ends. The CDR3 is 14 residues long. Germline V gives CDR1 MNHEY, CDR2 SMNVEV (reference sequence). CDR3 loop: CASSFRGGSQPQHF. CDR3 in DNA: TGTGCCAGCAGTTTTCGGGGTGGGAGTCAGCCCCAGCATTTT.

The chain uses TRBV6-1 and TRBJ2-5, with 9 bases lining up with TRBD1. CDR1 MNHNS and CDR2 SASEGT come from the germline V gene. V was clipped by 7 bases and J by 4 bases; unmatched bases: 4. The CDR3 length is 13 residues. Here the CDR3 reads CASTRDRAETQYF. DNA for the CDR3: TGTGCCAGCACCAGGGACAGGGCAGAGACCCAGTACTTC.

The V call is TRBV6-1, the J call TRBJ2-4; the D call may be TRBD1 or TRBD2 (6 bases each). CDR1 and CDR2 from the germline V gene are MNHNS and SASEGT. The CDR3 consists of 17 residues. The V end was cut by 3 bases, the J end by 3 bases, with 18 bases between. The CDR3 DNA sequence: TGTGCCAGCAGTGAGATAACCAAGGGGGGCTACAAAAACATTCAGTACTTC. Its protein product is CASSEITKGGYKNIQYF.

This chain uses TRBV12-3 or TRBV12-4 with TRBJ2-3; D call uncertain. Trimming pared 3 bases from V and 2 bases from J, leaving 9 bases between. The CDR3 contains 14 residues. The CDR3 is CASSLGGYTDTQYF. CDR3 nucleotide sequence: TGTGCCAGCAGTTTGGGCGGATACACAGATACGCAGTATTTT.

J is TRBJ2-4 and V is TRBV27; TRBD1 aligns across 7 bases. This CDR3 region has 15 residues. The junction had 2 bases not matched to a gene; V was cut back by 3 bases and J by 0 bases. In germline, CDR1 is MNHEY, CDR2 SMNVEV (reference sequence). CDR3 in amino acids: CASSFAGGAKNIQYF. The CDR3 DNA is TGTGCCAGCAGTTTCGCAGGGGGAGCCAAAAACATTCAGTACTTC.

On this clonotype itself: The junction departs from the called germline gene at one end, perhaps through a read error. This chain joins TRBV28 and TRBJ2-7; D not certain. CDR1 is MDHEN and CDR2 is SYDVKM in the germline V gene. This CDR3 is built from 11 residues. CDR3 coding DNA: TGTGCCAGCAGTCCTCTCTACGAGCAGTACTTT. This sequence encodes CASSPLYEQYF.

The chain couples TRBV24-1 to TRBJ2-2; tentative D call: TRBD2 (7 bases). The germline V gene has CDR1 KGHDR and CDR2 SFDVKD. This CDR3 contains 14 residues. Trimming cost V 8 bases and J 6 bases, with 15 bases left between them. CDR3: CATKGEGVAGELFF. In DNA form, the CDR3 reads TGTGCCACCAAGGGGGAGGGGGTCGCCGGGGAGCTGTTTTTT.

This sequence joins TRBV5-1 and TRBJ1-1; D uncertain. Germline V gene sequence: CDR1 SGHRS, CDR2 YFSETQ. V was pared by 4 bases and J by 0 bases, with 19 bases between. This CDR3 has 17 residues. CDR3 bases: TGCGCCAGCAGCCGAGTTGGGTTAGATATTATGAACACTGAAGCTTTCTTT. Translation gives CASSRVGLDIMNTEAFF.

The chain has TRBV6-6 and TRBJ2-5; TRBD2 might be the D (7 bases). V was cut by 2 bases and J by 0 bases, with 16 bases left in between. The CDR3 spans 17 residues. Germline lookup yields CDR1 MNHNY and CDR2 SVGAGI (reference sequence). Here the CDR3 DNA reads TGTGCCAGCAGTTACCCCAAGGGGGGGACCAACCAAGAGACCCAGTACTTC. Translation gives CASSYPKGGTNQETQYF.

The V gene is TRBV10-1, the J gene TRBJ1-1; TRBD1 matches 7 bases. The V and J ends lost 3 bases and 4 bases, in that order; junction bases with no gene match: 8. The CDR3 runs to 15 residues. From germline, CDR1 is WNHNN and CDR2 SYGVQD (reference sequence). DNA for the CDR3: TGCGCCAGCAGTGAAGGTTCACAGGGGAGCACTGAAGCTTTCTTT. Its protein is CASSEGSQGSTEAFF.

The CDR3 DNA follows: TGTGCCAGCAGTTCTATCGACAGTATGAACACTGAAGCTTTCTTT. Residues: CASSSIDSMNTEAFF. The chain recombines TRBV6-6 with TRBJ1-1; the D gene is possibly TRBD1 (5 bases). From germline, CDR1 is MNHNY and CDR2 SVGAGI (reference sequence). The CDR3 totals 15 residues. The V end was cut by 4 bases, the J end by 0 bases, with 12 bases between.

The rearrangement uses TRBV11-2 and TRBJ2-5; D is undetermined. The CDR3 has 12 amino acids. CDR1 and CDR2 from the germline V gene are SGHAT and FQNNGV. Trimming took off 1 base at V and 13 bases at J, with 13 bases between the two ends. CDR3 in amino acids: CASSLGRTPPYF. The DNA of the CDR3 is TGTGCCAGCAGCTTAGGGCGGACCCCACCGTACTTC.

Many counts were recorded for this clonotype. The rearrangement links TRBV20-1 to TRBJ2-5; 9 bases match TRBD2. The V gene end was trimmed by 4 bases and the J gene end by 3 bases; junction bases not matched to a gene: 3. Germline CDR1 DFQATT, CDR2 SNEGSKA (reference sequence). The CDR3 is 13 residues long. CDR3 sequence: CSAIASGKETQYF. CDR3 nucleotide sequence: TGCAGTGCTATAGCTAGCGGGAAAGAGACCCAGTACTTC.

This clonotype was found a few times. This chain connects TRBV5-1 to TRBJ2-6; D unresolved. CDR1 and CDR2 (germline): SGHRS, YFSETQ. Between the trimmed V and J ends, which lost 5 bases and 0 bases, there was a span of 6 bases. The CDR3 has 14 residues. The CDR3 DNA is TGCGCCAGCAGTAAAACCTCTGGGGCCAACGTCCTGACTTTC. As protein: CASSKTSGANVLTF.

The chain carries TRBV20-1 and TRBJ2-1, with 13 bases matching TRBD2. Per germline, CDR1 DFQATT and CDR2 SNEGSKA (reference sequence). V gave up 2 bases and J gave up 12 bases; unmatched junction bases: 10. This CDR3 is 15 amino acids long. CDR3 protein: CSARRGTSGNSVQFF. The DNA for the CDR3 is TGCAGTGCTAGACGTGGGACTAGCGGGAATAGCGTGCAGTTCTTC.

The chain carries TRBV7-9 and TRBJ2-4; TRBD1 matches at 7 bases. TRBJ2-5 matches the DNA end more closely, so the J call is doubtful. Germline V lookup: CDR1 SEHNR, CDR2 FQNEAQ (reference sequence). The CDR3 sequence is 13 residues long. In nucleotides, the CDR3 is TGTGCCAGCAGCTCCGCGGACAGGGAGACCCAGTACTTC. The encoded protein is CASSSADRETQYF.

The chain links TRBV19 to TRBJ2-6; TRBD1 agrees at 10 bases. J was trimmed by 4 bases and V by 3 bases; bases with no gene match: 9. The germline V gene encodes CDR1 LNHDA and CDR2 SQIVND (reference sequence). The CDR3 loop spans 18 amino acids. The CDR3 is CASSIWRQGASGANVLTF. In DNA, the CDR3 is TGTGCCAGTAGTATCTGGAGACAGGGGGCCTCCGGGGCCAACGTCCTGACTTTC.

In this sample, this clonotype turned up a few times. The chain is built from TRBV9 and TRBJ2-5; D is uncertain. V was clipped by 2 bases and J by 0 bases, with 5 bases between them. Germline V gene data show CDR1 as SGDLS and CDR2 as YYNGEE. The CDR3 covers 13 residues. The CDR3 loop reads CASSVADQETQYF. The CDR3 coding sequence is TGTGCCAGCAGCGTGGCAGACCAAGAGACCCAGTACTTC.

This chain joins TRBV24-1 and TRBJ2-2; D is possibly TRBD1 (5 bases). The CDR3 has 16 amino acids. CDR1 KGHDR and CDR2 SFDVKD come from the germline V gene. V gave up 5 bases and J gave up 4 bases, with 16 bases separating them. DNA for the CDR3: TGTGCCACCAGTGCCCAACAGGTGTCATTCACCGGGGAGCTGTTTTTT. Translated: CATSAQQVSFTGELFF.

The chain carries TRBV2 and TRBJ2-2, with D perhaps matching TRBD2 (6 bases). CDR1 is SNHLY, CDR2 FYNNEI, per germline. V lost 4 bases to trimming and J lost 9 bases, with 15 bases between them. This CDR3 spans 14 amino acids. The CDR3 DNA sequence: TGTGCCAGCAGTGCGGGAGCCCTAGGGAGGGAGCTGTTTTTT. It encodes CASSAGALGRELFF. The entire variable domain, with the rest obtained from reference TRBV2 and TRBJ2-2, is as follows: EPEVTQTPSHQVTQMGQEVILRCVPISNHLYFYWYRQILGQKVEFLVSFYNNEISEKSEIFDDQFSVERPDGSNFTLKIRSTKLEDSAMYFCASSAGALGRELFFGEGSRLTVL.

This clonotype was observed a handful of times. The chain recombines TRBV6-2 or TRBV6-3 with TRBJ2-3; no clear D. CDR3 length: 13 amino acids. V shed 3 bases and J shed 2 bases, with 6 bases lying between them. The germline CDR1 and CDR2 sequences are MNHEY and SVGEGT. This CDR3 reads CASSYVVTDTQYF. The CDR3 DNA reads TGTGCCAGCAGTTATGTGGTCACAGATACGCAGTATTTT.

This clonotype was seen once. The gene calls are TRBV6-6 and TRBJ2-5; 10 bases align to TRBD2. The CDR3 has 15 amino acids. With 6 bases clipped from V and 1 base from J, the junction kept 5 bases outside the gene matches. Germline V gene data show CDR1 as MNHNY and CDR2 as SVGAGI (reference sequence). As DNA, the CDR3 is TGTGCCAGCAGGGTGACTAGCGGGCTCCAAGAGACCCAGTACTTC. Residues: CASRVTSGLQETQYF.

This clonotype occurred a few times. This rearrangement joins TRBV7-8 to TRBJ2-1; 8 nucleotides line up with TRBD1. Germline CDR1 reads SGHVS; CDR2 reads FQNEAQ. With 4 bases clipped from V and 7 bases from J, the junction kept 3 bases outside the gene matches. CDR3 length: 13 amino acids. In DNA, the CDR3 is TGTGCCAGCAGCTCCAGGACAGGGAATGAGCAGTTCTTC. It yields the protein CASSSRTGNEQFF. Based on the CDR3 plus reference TRBV7-8 and TRBJ2-1, the full variable domain is GAGVSQSPRYKVAKRGQDVALRCDPISGHVSLFWYQQALGQGPEFLTYFQNEAQLDKSGLPSDRFFAERPEGSVSTLKIQRTQQEDSAVYLCASSSRTGNEQFFGPGTRLTVL.

V is TRBV24-1 and J is TRBJ2-1, with TRBD1 matching over 9 bases. Trimming cost V 4 bases and J 6 bases; bases outside gene matches: 9. The CDR3 totals 16 residues. Germline loops: CDR1 KGHDR, CDR2 SFDVKD. In DNA, the CDR3 is TGTGCCACCAGTGACCGTACAGGGGGCTCGATCAATGAGCAGTTCTTC. It is translated as CATSDRTGGSINEQFF.